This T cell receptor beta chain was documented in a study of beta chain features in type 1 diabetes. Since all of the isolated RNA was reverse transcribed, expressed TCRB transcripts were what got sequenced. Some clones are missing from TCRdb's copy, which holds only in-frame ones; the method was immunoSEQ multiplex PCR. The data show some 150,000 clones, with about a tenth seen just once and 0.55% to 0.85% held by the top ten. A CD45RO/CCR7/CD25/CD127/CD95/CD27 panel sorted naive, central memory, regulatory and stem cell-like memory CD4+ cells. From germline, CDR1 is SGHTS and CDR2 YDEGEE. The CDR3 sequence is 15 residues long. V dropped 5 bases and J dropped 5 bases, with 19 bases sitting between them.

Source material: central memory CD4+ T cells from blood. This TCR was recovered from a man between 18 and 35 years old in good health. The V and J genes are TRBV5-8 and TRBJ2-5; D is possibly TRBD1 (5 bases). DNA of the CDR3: TGTGCCAGCAGTTGGTGGGGCCCCACAAGGGAGACCCAGTACTTC. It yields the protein CASSWWGPTRETQYF. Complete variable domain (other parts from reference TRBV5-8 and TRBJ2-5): EAGVTQSPTHLIKTRGQQATLRCSPISGHTSVYWYQQALGLGLQFLLWYDEGEERNRGNFPPRFSGRQFPNYSSELNVNALELEDSALYLCASSWWGPTRETQYFGPGTRLLVL.